Below are 22 T cell receptor beta chains sequenced from a single sample in a study of blood T cell repertoires in COVID-19. The repertoire was sequenced with immunoSEQ multiplex PCR; TCRdb's copy has only in-frame clones and lacks some. Counted here are about 190,000 clones, about 88% occurring once; the ten biggest clones make up 6.2%. The sample comprised peripheral blood. Receptor source: a woman aged 40 to 49 who had recovered from COVID-19.

The chain links TRBV11-2 to TRBJ2-2; tentative D call: TRBD2 (5 bases). CDR1 and CDR2 (germline): SGHAT, FQNNGV. V shed 4 bases and J shed 7 bases, with 10 bases lying between them. The CDR3 runs 13 residues. CDR3 sequence: CASSSRTHGELFF. CDR3 nucleotides: TGTGCCAGCAGCTCGCGGACTCACGGGGAGCTGTTTTTT.

The chain has TRBV9 and TRBJ1-1; D is perhaps TRBD1 (5 bases). Trimming took off 6 bases at V and 0 bases at J, with 15 bases between the two ends. The CDR3 totals 15 residues. Germline CDR1 reads SGDLS; CDR2 reads YYNGEE. Here the CDR3 reads CASTVQGGMNTEAFF. CDR3 DNA sequence: TGTGCCAGCACCGTTCAGGGCGGGATGAACACTGAAGCTTTCTTT. Supplemented by reference TRBV9 and TRBJ1-1, the full variable domain reads DSGVTQTPKHLITATGQRVTLRCSPRSGDLSVYWYQQSLDQGLQFLIQYYNGEERAKGNILERFSAQQFPDLHSELNLSSLELGDSALYFCASTVQGGMNTEAFFGQGTRLTVV.

This clone has a handful of counts. CDR3 residues: CASSLALANTEAFF. CDR3 nucleotide sequence: TGCGCCAGCAGCTTGGCCTTGGCGAACACTGAAGCTTTCTTT. The chain combines TRBV5-1 with TRBJ1-1; D uncertain. Trimming pared 0 bases from V and 1 base from J, leaving 7 bases between. The CDR3 loop spans 14 amino acids. Germline assignment: CDR1 SGHRS and CDR2 YFSETQ.

This chain uses TRBV7-9 with TRBJ1-5; possible D gene TRBD1, 6 bases. This CDR3 comprises 14 residues. Germline lookup yields CDR1 SEHNR and CDR2 FQNEAQ (reference sequence). With 2 bases removed from V and 4 bases from J, the gap between germline ends came to 9 bases. The CDR3: CASSLQGKNQPQHF. The CDR3 nucleotides read TGTGCCAGCAGCTTACAGGGGAAGAATCAGCCCCAGCATTTT.

The CDR3 sequence: CASSPLQTGSPGEQYF. CDR3 DNA sequence: TGTGCCAGCTCACCACTCCAAACAGGGTCTCCCGGCGAGCAGTACTTC. V gene TRBV18 combines with J gene TRBJ2-7; D perhaps matches TRBD1 (6 bases). Germline values: CDR1 KGHSH, CDR2 LQKENI. The germline V and J ends were trimmed by 1 base and 6 bases, with 19 bases remaining between them. CDR3 length: 16 residues.

This clone was observed once. The chain employs TRBV29-1 and TRBJ2-7; 7 bases align to TRBD1. The CDR3 is made up of 12 amino acids. Germline CDR1 and CDR2: SQVTM and ANQGSEA. J was trimmed by 4 bases and V by 2 bases; bases with no gene match: 2. The CDR3 spells CSVEKGAYEQYF. CDR3 coding DNA: TGCAGCGTTGAAAAGGGGGCATACGAGCAGTACTTC.

The rearrangement joins TRBV27 to TRBJ2-7, with a possible D match to TRBD1 (6 bases). Germline V gene data show CDR1 as MNHEY and CDR2 as SMNVEV (reference sequence). The V end lost 4 bases, the J end lost 0 bases, and 16 bases lay between the germline ends. The CDR3 is 16 amino acids. Here the CDR3 DNA reads TGTGCCAGCAGTTCCCTGACAGGTCATAGCTCCTACGAGCAGTACTTC. Its translation is CASSSLTGHSSYEQYF.

This rearrangement joins TRBV27 to TRBJ1-6, with 8 positions matching TRBD1. Germline CDR1 and CDR2: MNHEY and SMNVEV (reference sequence). The junction had 11 bases not matched to a gene; V was cut back by 0 bases and J by 7 bases. CDR3 size: 18 residues. DNA for the CDR3: TGTGCCAGCAGTTTATCGATTAATCTAGGACAGGGCAATTCACCCCTCCACTTT. This sequence encodes CASSLSINLGQGNSPLHF.

This chain links TRBV15 with TRBJ2-1, with unresolved D. The CDR3 is 15 residues long. Germline CDR1 LNHNV, CDR2 YYDKDF (reference sequence). The V end was cut by 0 bases, the J end by 0 bases, with 6 bases between. CDR3 in DNA: TGTGCCACCAGCAGAGAAGCGATCTCCTACAATGAGCAGTTCTTC. Translated: CATSREAISYNEQFF.

This clone was counted between two and nine times. This rearrangement joins TRBV9 to TRBJ2-2, with a weak D call TRBD1 (6 bases). This CDR3 comprises 13 residues. Germline CDR1 is SGDLS and CDR2 is YYNGEE. V gave up 0 bases and J gave up 6 bases, with 6 bases separating them. The CDR3 nucleotides are TGTGCCAGCAGCGTAGAGGGGGCCGGGGAGCTGTTTTTT. It is translated as CASSVEGAGELFF. The full variable domain, its missing parts supplied by reference TRBV9 and TRBJ2-2, is DSGVTQTPKHLITATGQRVTLRCSPRSGDLSVYWYQQSLDQGLQFLIQYYNGEERAKGNILERFSAQQFPDLHSELNLSSLELGDSALYFCASSVEGAGELFFGEGSRLTVL.

The chain links TRBV24-1 to TRBJ2-7, with D possibly TRBD2 on 5 matching bases. The CDR3 loop spans 15 amino acids. The germline V and J ends were trimmed by 4 bases and 0 bases, with 12 bases remaining between them. Germline CDR1 and CDR2: KGHDR and SFDVKD. CDR3 nucleotides: TGTGCCACCAGTGACCCTACTAGAAACTCCTACGAGCAGTACTTC. Residues: CATSDPTRNSYEQYF.

V and J are TRBV6-5 and TRBJ1-1, with a possible D match to TRBD1 (6 bases). Trimming removed 6 bases from V and 4 bases from J, with 15 bases in between. Germline V lookup: CDR1 MNHEY, CDR2 SVGAGI. This CDR3 region has 14 residues. CDR3 residues: CASSRTPGVTEAFF. CDR3 sequence (DNA): TGTGCCAGCAGCCGAACGCCAGGGGTCACTGAAGCTTTCTTT.

The chain links TRBV7-8 to TRBJ1-1; D perhaps matches TRBD1 (5 bases). The CDR3 totals 14 residues. Trimming took 5 bases from V and 0 from J, leaving 10 bases between them. CDR1 and CDR2 (germline): SGHVS, FQNEAQ. The CDR3 loop is CASSASGMNTEAFF. In DNA, the CDR3 is TGTGCCAGCAGCGCCTCAGGGATGAACACTGAAGCTTTCTTT.

This chain connects TRBV28 to TRBJ1-6, with TRBD1 as a possible D gene (5 bases). The ends were cut back, 4 bases at V and 0 bases at J, with 13 bases in the middle. Germline loops: CDR1 MDHEN, CDR2 SYDVKM. The CDR3 sequence is 17 residues long. CDR3 bases: TGTGCCAGCAGTTCTGCCGGGGGGAGCTCCTATAATTCACCCCTCCACTTT. Translating gives CASSSAGGSSYNSPLHF.

V and J are TRBV7-2 and TRBJ2-2; D unresolved. V was cut by 4 bases and J by 1 base, with 16 bases left in between. The germline V gene encodes CDR1 SGHTA and CDR2 FQGNSA. The CDR3 has 17 residues. DNA of the CDR3: TGTGCCAGCAGCTCACAGCCTCCCTGGATGAACACCGGGGAGCTGTTTTTT. This encodes CASSSQPPWMNTGELFF.

The rearrangement uses TRBV28 and TRBJ1-2; 10 nucleotides line up with TRBD1. CDR3 size: 17 residues. V lost 4 bases to trimming and J lost 6 bases; unmatched junction nucleotides: 14. Germline CDR1 is MDHEN and CDR2 is SYDVKM. This CDR3 reads CASSSSGTGVVVDGYTF. CDR3 DNA: TGTGCCAGCAGTTCGAGCGGGACAGGGGTCGTTGTGGATGGCTACACCTTC.

V usage is TRBV18 and J usage is TRBJ1-1, with D possibly matching TRBD1 (6 bases). Per the germline V gene, CDR1 is KGHSH and CDR2 is LQKENI. The V end was cut by 3 bases, the J end by 3 bases, with 14 bases between. This CDR3 spans 15 amino acids. The CDR3 spells CASSPTGLGDTEAFF. The CDR3 nucleotides read TGTGCCAGCTCACCCACAGGGTTAGGGGACACTGAAGCTTTCTTT. Full variable domain (rest looked up from reference TRBV18 and TRBJ1-1): NAGVMQNPRHLVRRRGQEARLRCSPMKGHSHVYWYRQLPEEGLKFMVYLQKENIIDESGMPKERFSAEFPKEGPSILRIQQVVRGDSAAYFCASSPTGLGDTEAFFGQGTRLTVV.

The gene calls are TRBV6-2 or TRBV6-3 and TRBJ1-1, with a possible D match to TRBD1 (5 bases). This CDR3 has 15 amino acids. CDR1 is MNHEY and CDR2 is SVGEGT in the germline V gene. With 2 bases removed from V and 3 bases from J, the gap between germline ends came to 13 bases. CDR3 sequence reads: CASSYRGGMDTEAFF. CDR3 DNA sequence: TGTGCCAGCAGTTACCGGGGGGGGATGGACACTGAAGCTTTCTTT.

V and J are TRBV11-2 and TRBJ2-7, with 9 bases identical to TRBD1. CDR3 length equals 14 residues. V lost 5 bases, J lost 2 bases, and 4 bases stayed unmatched. Germline loops: CDR1 SGHAT, CDR2 FQNNGV. CDR3 sequence (DNA): TGTGCCAGCAGCGATACAGGGGGCCCCTACGAGCAGTACTTC. Translation: CASSDTGGPYEQYF.

The rearrangement uses TRBV6-5 and TRBJ1-6; D may be TRBD1 (5 bases). Germline V gene sequence: CDR1 MNHEY, CDR2 SVGAGI. This CDR3 comprises 15 residues. Trimming removed 3 bases at V and 10 bases at J, with 16 bases between. The CDR3 bases are TGTGCCAGCAGTTATACTACAGGAGAACGGTCACCCCTCCACTTT. This encodes CASSYTTGERSPLHF.

J is TRBJ2-1 and V is TRBV9, with a possible D match to TRBD2 (6 bases). CDR3 length: 14 amino acids. The ends were cut back, 1 base at V and 7 bases at J, with 12 bases in the middle. Germline CDR1 is SGDLS and CDR2 is YYNGEE. CDR3 DNA: TGTGCCAGCAGCGTATCTAGCGCGATTAATGAGCAGTTCTTC. It is translated as CASSVSSAINEQFF.

This chain joins TRBV18 and TRBJ1-2; a weak D match, TRBD1 (6 bases). This CDR3 comprises 15 residues. Trimming shortened V by 2 bases and J by 3 bases, and 13 bases separated the two germline ends. Germline CDR1 is KGHSH and CDR2 is LQKENI. In DNA form, the CDR3 reads TGTGCCAGCTCACCAAACCAACAGGGCTACTATGGCTACACCTTC. Translation gives CASSPNQQGYYGYTF.